The rows below give T cell receptor beta chains drawn from one sample of a study of cytomegalovirus exposure and HLA in healthy donors. Produced via immunoSEQ multiplex PCR; TCRdb's table is partial and in-frame only. The sample has about 190,000 clones; the top ten hold around 6%. The sample was PBMCs. Every receptor here comes from a man under 40 in good health and CMV-seronegative. Each CDR3 is given with its conserved first and last residue. Fields, in order: J gene, CDR3 length, V gene, D gene, CDR3 protein, CDR3 DNA. D genes are given only for firm matches.

TRBJ1-2 | 13 | TRBV19 | NA | CASTGEANYGYTF | TGTGCCAGTACAGGGGAAGCTAACTATGGCTACACCTTC
TRBJ1-1 | 14 | TRBV7-9 | TRBD1 | CASSLGTGATEAFF | TGTGCCAGCAGCTTGGGTACAGGGGCCACTGAAGCTTTCTTT
TRBJ2-1 | 13 | TRBV4-1 | NA | CASSQDPDNEQFF | TGCGCCAGCAGCCAAGATCCAGACAATGAGCAGTTCTTC
TRBJ2-1 | 13 | TRBV10-2 | NA | CASSTSAGNEQFF | TGCGCCAGCAGTACATCGGCGGGGAATGAGCAGTTCTTC
TRBJ1-2 | 15 | TRBV7-8 | TRBD1 | CASSSPTGANYGYTF | TGTGCCAGCAGCTCCCCGACAGGGGCTAACTATGGCTACACCTTC
TRBJ2-3 | 16 | TRBV6-1 | TRBD2 | CASSEAASGGYYTQYF | TGTGCCAGCAGTGAAGCGGCTAGCGGGGGGTATTATACGCAGTATTTT
TRBJ2-3 | 12 | TRBV7-9 | NA | CASSDRGDTQYF | TGTGCCAGCAGCGACCGAGGAGATACGCAGTATTTT
TRBJ2-1 | 15 | TRBV5-4 | TRBD1 | CASSLGGQGANEQFF | TGTGCCAGCAGCTTGGGGGGACAGGGGGCCAATGAGCAGTTCTTC
TRBJ2-1 | 11 | TRBV25-1 | NA | CASSGTNEQFF | TGTGCCAGCAGCGGGACTAATGAGCAGTTCTTC
TRBJ2-7 | 13 | TRBV7-6 | TRBD2 | CASSFGGGYEQYF | TGTGCCAGCAGCTTCGGCGGGGGGTACGAGCAGTACTTC
TRBJ2-7 | 15 | TRBV6-5 | TRBD2 | CASTSRLSGEHEQYF | TGTGCCAGCACCTCCCGCCTAAGCGGGGAACACGAGCAGTACTTC
TRBJ1-2 | 11 | TRBV10-2 | NA | CASSDSYGYTF | TGCGCCAGCAGTGACTCGTATGGCTACACCTTC
TRBJ2-7 | 14 | TRBV2 | NA | CASRAGTFTYEQYF | TGTGCCAGCAGAGCCGGGACATTCACCTACGAGCAGTACTTC
TRBJ2-2 | 15 | TRBV7-9 | NA | CASSRGRDSSGELFF | TGTGCCAGCAGTCGAGGCCGGGACTCCTCCGGGGAGCTGTTTTTT
TRBJ2-5 | 14 | TRBV19 | TRBD1 | CASSSGQHQETQYF | TGTGCCAGTAGTTCGGGACAGCACCAAGAGACCCAGTACTTC
TRBJ1-1 | 15 | TRBV27 | NA | CASSVTTGTHTEAFF | TGTGCCAGCAGCGTTACAACCGGGACACACACTGAAGCTTTCTTT
TRBJ1-2 | 15 | TRBV27 | NA | CASSLSARVYEGYTF | TGTGCCAGCAGTTTATCCGCCAGGGTGTATGAAGGCTACACCTTC
TRBJ2-2 | 19 | TRBV7-3 | TRBD1 | CASSPMGTGGVGVTGELFF | TGTGCCAGCAGCCCTATGGGGACAGGGGGCGTTGGTGTGACCGGGGAGCTGTTTTTT
TRBJ1-3 | 18 | TRBV18 | NA | CASSPPVGGPYSGNTIYF | TGTGCCAGCTCACCCCCCGTGGGAGGGCCCTACTCTGGAAACACCATATATTTT
TRBJ2-7 | 16 | TRBV25-1 | TRBD1 | CASSRTGTGSSYEQYF | TGTGCCAGCAGTCGTACCGGGACAGGGAGCTCCTACGAGCAGTACTTC
TRBJ1-2 | 15 | TRBV6-1 | TRBD1 | CASSLTGVSGYGYTF | TGTGCCAGCAGCCTGACAGGGGTCTCCGGCTATGGCTACACCTTC
TRBJ2-6 | 15 | TRBV5-4 | NA | CASSLGGSGANVLTF | TGTGCCAGCAGCCTAGGTGGCTCTGGGGCCAACGTCCTGACTTTC
TRBJ2-1 | 16 | TRBV5-1 | NA | CASSSEPGGALVEQFF | TGCGCCAGCAGCTCCGAACCGGGCGGGGCCCTTGTGGAGCAGTTCTTC
TRBJ1-5 | 17 | TRBV7-8 | TRBD1 | CASSLEAQGDSNQPQHF | TGTGCCAGCAGCTTGGAGGCTCAGGGGGACAGCAATCAGCCCCAGCATTTT
TRBJ2-1 | 17 | TRBV6-4 | NA | CASSDNFRRGAHNEQFF | TGTGCCAGCAGCGATAACTTCCGCAGGGGAGCCCACAATGAGCAGTTCTTC
TRBJ1-5 | 15 | TRBV6-1 | TRBD1 | CASSEWDRGPLPQHF | TGTGCCAGCAGTGAATGGGACAGGGGCCCTTTGCCCCAGCATTTT
TRBJ1-2 | 12 | TRBV29-1 | NA | CSVEDSTYGYTF | TGCAGCGTTGAAGACAGTACCTATGGCTACACCTTC
TRBJ2-5 | 11 | TRBV11-2 | NA | CASLSGETQYF | TGTGCCAGCCTATCGGGGGAGACCCAGTACTTC